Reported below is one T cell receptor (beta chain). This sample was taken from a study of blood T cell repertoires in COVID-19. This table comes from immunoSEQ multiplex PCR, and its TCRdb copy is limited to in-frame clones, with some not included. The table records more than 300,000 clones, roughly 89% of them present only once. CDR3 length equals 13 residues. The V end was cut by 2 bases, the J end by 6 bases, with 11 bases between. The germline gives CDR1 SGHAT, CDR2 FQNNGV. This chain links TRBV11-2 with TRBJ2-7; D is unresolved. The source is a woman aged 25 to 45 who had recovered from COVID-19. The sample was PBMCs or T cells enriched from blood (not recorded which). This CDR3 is CASSLIRAGEQYF. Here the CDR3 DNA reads TGTGCCAGCAGCTTAATAAGAGCTGGCGAGCAGTACTTC.